The clone carrying this TCR beta chain showed up just a few times. Antigen: not known. This CDR3 has 16 residues. Trimming cost V 1 base and J 0 bases, with 7 bases left between them. 5'RACE template switching produced TCR cDNA carrying a universal primer site and UMIs. TCRdb re-called the 5' RACE reads with MiXCR, one entry per CDR3 protein. The table has approximately 160,000 distinct CDR3 sequences, over 7% seen once. This entry is derived from a study of T cells after yellow fever vaccination. Points from the study as a whole: Most clones from primary vaccination resurfaced after the booster (approximately 96% CD4, 88% CD8).

The source material was CD8+ T cells sorted from PBMCs, sampled 45 days after the yellow fever booster vaccination. The source is a young man who received the YFV17D yellow fever vaccine. The V call is TRBV12-3 or TRBV12-4, the J call TRBJ2-6; D remains unclear. CDR3 bases: TGTGCCAGCAGTTTAGACGGATACTCTGGGGCCAACGTCCTGACTTTC. It codes for CASSLDGYSGANVLTF.